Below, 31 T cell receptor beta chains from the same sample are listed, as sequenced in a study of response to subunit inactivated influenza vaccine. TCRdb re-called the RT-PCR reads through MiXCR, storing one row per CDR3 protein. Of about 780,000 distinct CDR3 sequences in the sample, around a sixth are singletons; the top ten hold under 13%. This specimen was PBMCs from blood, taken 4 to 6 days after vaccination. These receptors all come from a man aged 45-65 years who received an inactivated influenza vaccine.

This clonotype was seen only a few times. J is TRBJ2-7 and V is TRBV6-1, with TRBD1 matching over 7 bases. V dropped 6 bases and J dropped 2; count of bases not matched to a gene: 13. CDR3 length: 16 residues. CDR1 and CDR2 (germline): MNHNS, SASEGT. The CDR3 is CASRIDSRQGTYEQYF. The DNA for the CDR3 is TGTGCCAGCAGGATAGACTCGAGACAGGGCACCTACGAGCAGTACTTC.

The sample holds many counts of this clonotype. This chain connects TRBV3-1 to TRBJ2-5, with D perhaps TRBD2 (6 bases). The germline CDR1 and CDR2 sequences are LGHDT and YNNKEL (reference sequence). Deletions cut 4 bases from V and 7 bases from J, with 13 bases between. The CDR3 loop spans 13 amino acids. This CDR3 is CASSPGLKGTQYF. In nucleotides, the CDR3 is TGTGCCAGCAGCCCGGGACTGAAAGGGACCCAGTACTTC.

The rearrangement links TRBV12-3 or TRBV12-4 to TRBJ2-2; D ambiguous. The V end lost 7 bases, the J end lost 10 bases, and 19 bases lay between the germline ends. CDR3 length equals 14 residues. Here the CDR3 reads CASTIRTALVELFF. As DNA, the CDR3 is TGTGCCAGCACTATAAGAACGGCGCTCGTGGAGCTGTTTTTT.

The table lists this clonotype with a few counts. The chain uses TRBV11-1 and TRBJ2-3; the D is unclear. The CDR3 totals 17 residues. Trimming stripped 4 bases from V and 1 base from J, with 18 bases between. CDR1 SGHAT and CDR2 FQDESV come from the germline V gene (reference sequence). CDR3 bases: TGTGCCAGCAGCTCCCTGATCGCGGCAACCCGCACAGATACGCAGTATTTT. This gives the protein CASSSLIAATRTDTQYF.

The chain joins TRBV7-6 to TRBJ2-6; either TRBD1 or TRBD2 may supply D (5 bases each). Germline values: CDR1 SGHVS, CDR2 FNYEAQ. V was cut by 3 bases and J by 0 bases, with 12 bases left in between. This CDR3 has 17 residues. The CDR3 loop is CASSLGTAYSGANVLTF. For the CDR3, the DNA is TGTGCCAGCAGCTTGGGGACGGCCTACTCTGGGGCCAACGTCCTGACTTTC. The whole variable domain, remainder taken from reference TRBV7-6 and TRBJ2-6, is GAGVSQSPRYKVTKRGQDVALRCDPISGHVSLYWYRQALGQGPEFLTYFNYEAQQDKSGLPNDRFSAERPEGSISTLTIQRTEQRDSAMYRCASSLGTAYSGANVLTFGAGSRLTVL.

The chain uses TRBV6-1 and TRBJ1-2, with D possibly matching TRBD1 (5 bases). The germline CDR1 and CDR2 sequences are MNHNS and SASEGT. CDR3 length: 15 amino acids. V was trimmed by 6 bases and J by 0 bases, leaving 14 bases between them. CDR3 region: CASSPRTTANYGYTF. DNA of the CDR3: TGTGCCAGCAGCCCACGGACAACGGCTAACTATGGCTACACCTTC.

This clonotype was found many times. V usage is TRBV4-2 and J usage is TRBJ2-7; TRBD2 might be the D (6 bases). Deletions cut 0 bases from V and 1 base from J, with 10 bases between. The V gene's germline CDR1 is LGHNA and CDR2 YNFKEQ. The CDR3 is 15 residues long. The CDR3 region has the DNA TGTGCCAGCAGCCAAGAAGGGACTCCATCCTACGAGCAGTACTTC. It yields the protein CASSQEGTPSYEQYF.

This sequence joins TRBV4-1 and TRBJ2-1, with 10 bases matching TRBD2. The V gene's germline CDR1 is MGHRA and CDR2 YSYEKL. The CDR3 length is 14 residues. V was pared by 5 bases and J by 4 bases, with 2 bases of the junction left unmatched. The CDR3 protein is CASSKLAGYNEQFF. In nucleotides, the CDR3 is TGCGCCAGCAGCAAACTAGCGGGATACAATGAGCAGTTCTTC.

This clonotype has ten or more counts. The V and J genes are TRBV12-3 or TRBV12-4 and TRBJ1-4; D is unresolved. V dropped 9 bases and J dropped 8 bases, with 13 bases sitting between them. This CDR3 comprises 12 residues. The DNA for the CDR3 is TGTGCCAGTCGGAAGGCGCGGGAAAAACTGTTTTTT. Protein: CASRKAREKLFF.

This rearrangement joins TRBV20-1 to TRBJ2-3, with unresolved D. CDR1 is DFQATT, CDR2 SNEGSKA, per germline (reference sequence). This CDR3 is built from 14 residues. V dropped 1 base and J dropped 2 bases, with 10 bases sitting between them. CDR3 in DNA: TGCAGTGCTAGAGCTGGGCTCTTCACAGATACGCAGTATTTT. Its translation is CSARAGLFTDTQYF.

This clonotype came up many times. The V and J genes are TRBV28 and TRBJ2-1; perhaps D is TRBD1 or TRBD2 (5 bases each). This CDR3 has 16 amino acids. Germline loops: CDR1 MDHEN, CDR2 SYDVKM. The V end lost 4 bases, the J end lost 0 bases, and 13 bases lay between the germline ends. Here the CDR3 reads CASSSRGRGSYNEQFF. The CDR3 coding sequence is TGTGCCAGCAGTTCCCGGGGCAGAGGCTCCTACAATGAGCAGTTCTTC.

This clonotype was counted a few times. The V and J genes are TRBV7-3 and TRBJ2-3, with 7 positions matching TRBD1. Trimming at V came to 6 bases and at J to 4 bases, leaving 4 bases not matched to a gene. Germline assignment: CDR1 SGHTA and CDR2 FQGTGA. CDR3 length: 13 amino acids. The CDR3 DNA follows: TGTGCCAGCAGGGGGCAGGGGGCAGATACGCAGTATTTT. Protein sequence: CASRGQGADTQYF.

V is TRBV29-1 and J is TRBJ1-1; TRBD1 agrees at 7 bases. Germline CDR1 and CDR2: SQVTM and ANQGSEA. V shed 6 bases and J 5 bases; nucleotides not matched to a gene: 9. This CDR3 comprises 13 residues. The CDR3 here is CSVRGGMRTEAFF. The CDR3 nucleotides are TGCAGCGTCCGAGGGGGCATGAGGACTGAAGCTTTCTTT.

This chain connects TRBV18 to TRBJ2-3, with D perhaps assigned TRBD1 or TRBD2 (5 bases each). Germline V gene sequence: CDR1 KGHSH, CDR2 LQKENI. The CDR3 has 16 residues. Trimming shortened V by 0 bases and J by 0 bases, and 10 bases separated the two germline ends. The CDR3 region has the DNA TGTGCCAGCTCACCACCGTGGGGGTCTAGCACAGATACGCAGTATTTT. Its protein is CASSPPWGSSTDTQYF. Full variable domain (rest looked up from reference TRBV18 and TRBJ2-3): NAGVMQNPRHLVRRRGQEARLRCSPMKGHSHVYWYRQLPEEGLKFMVYLQKENIIDESGMPKERFSAEFPKEGPSILRIQQVVRGDSAAYFCASSPPWGSSTDTQYFGPGTRLTVL.

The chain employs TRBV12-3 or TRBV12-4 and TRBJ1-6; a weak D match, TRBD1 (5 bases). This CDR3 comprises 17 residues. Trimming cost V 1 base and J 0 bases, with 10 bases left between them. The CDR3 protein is CASSLGVQGSYNSPLHF. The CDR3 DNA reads TGTGCCAGCAGTTTAGGAGTGCAGGGCTCCTATAATTCACCCCTCCACTTT.

DNA of the CDR3: TGTGCCAGCAGTCGGCTTAGTGTCGGGACTAGCGGGAGGGAGCAGTTCTTC. Its translation is CASSRLSVGTSGREQFF. This chain connects TRBV6-2 or TRBV6-3 to TRBJ2-1, with TRBD2 identical over 15 bases. Germline CDR1 reads MNHEY; CDR2 reads SVGEGT. The CDR3 has 17 residues. V lost 5 bases, J lost 10 bases, and 12 bases stayed unmatched.

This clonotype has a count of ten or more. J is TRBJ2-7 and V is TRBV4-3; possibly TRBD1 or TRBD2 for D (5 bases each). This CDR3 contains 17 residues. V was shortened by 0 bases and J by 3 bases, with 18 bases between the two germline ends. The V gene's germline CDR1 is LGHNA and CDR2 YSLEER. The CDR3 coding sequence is TGCGCCAGCAGCCAAGATCCGAGGGGTCGGGGTGGCTACGAGCAGTACTTC. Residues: CASSQDPRGRGGYEQYF.

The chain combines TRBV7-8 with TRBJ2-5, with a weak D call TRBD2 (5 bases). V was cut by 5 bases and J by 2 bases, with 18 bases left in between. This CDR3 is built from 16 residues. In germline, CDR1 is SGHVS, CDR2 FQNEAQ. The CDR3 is CASSVSDTGEQETQYF. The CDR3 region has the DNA TGTGCCAGCAGCGTGAGCGACACCGGGGAGCAAGAGACCCAGTACTTC.

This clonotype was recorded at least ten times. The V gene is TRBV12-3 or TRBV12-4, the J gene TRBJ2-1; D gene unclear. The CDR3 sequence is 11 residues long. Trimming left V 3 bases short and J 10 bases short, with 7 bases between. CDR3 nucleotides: TGTGCCAGCAGTTTTGTTGGCGAGCAGTTCTTC. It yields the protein CASSFVGEQFF.

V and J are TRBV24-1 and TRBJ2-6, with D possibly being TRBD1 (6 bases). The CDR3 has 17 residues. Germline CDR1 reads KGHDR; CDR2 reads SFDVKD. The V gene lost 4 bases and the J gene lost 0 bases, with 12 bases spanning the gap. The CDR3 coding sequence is TGTGCCACCAGTGAGACGACAGGTACCTCTGGGGCCAACGTCCTGACTTTC. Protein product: CATSETTGTSGANVLTF.

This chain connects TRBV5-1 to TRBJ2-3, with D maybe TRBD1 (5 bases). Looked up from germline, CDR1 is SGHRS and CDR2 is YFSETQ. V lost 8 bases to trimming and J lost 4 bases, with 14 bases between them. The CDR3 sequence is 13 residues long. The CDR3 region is CASKLGAADTQYF. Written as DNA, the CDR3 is TGCGCCAGTAAGCTAGGGGCGGCAGATACGCAGTATTTT.

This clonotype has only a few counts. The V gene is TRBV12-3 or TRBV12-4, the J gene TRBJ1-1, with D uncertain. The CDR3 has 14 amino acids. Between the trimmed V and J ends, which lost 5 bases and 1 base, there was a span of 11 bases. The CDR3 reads CASSTLAGNTEAFF. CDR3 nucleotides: TGTGCCAGCAGTACACTAGCCGGGAACACTGAAGCTTTCTTT.

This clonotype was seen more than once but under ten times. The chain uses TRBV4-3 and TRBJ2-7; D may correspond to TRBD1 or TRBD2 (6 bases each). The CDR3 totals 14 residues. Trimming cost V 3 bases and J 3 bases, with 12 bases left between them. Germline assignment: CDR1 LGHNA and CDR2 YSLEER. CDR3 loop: CASSHGEGGYEQYF. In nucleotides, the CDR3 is TGCGCCAGCAGCCATGGCGAGGGGGGCTACGAGCAGTACTTC.

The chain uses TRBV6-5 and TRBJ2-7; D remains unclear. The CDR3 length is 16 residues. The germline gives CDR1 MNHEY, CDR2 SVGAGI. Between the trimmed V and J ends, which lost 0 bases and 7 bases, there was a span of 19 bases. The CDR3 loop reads CASSYSFRTMAKEQYF. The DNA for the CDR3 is TGTGCCAGCAGTTACTCGTTCAGAACGATGGCGAAAGAGCAGTACTTC.

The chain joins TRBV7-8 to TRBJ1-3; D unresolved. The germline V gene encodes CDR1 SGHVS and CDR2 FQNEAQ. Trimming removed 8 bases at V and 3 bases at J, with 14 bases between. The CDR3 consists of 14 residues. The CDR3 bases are TGTGCCAGCGGTTTTTCTCTTGGTGGAAACACCATATATTTT. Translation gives CASGFSLGGNTIYF.

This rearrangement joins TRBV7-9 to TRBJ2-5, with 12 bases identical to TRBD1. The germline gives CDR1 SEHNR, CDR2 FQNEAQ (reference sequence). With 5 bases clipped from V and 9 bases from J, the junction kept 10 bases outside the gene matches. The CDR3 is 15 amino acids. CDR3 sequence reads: CASSLRGTGGEAQYF. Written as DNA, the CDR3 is TGTGCCAGCAGCCTTCGCGGGACAGGGGGCGAGGCCCAGTACTTC.

The CDR3 DNA is TGCGCCAGCAGTCAGCTCGGCGGGTATAGCAATCAGCCCCAGCATTTT. Translation gives CASSQLGGYSNQPQHF. The V gene is TRBV23-1, the J gene TRBJ1-5; no reliable D call. TRBV23-1 has ORF status, its function being uncertain. The CDR3 runs 16 residues. The ends were cut back, 3 bases at V and 0 bases at J, with 12 bases in the middle.

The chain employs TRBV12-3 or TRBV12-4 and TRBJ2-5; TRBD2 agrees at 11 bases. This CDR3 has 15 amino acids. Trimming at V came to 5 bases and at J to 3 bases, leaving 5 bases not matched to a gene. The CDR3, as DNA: TGTGCCAGCAGTAGCCGGGGACTAGCGGAAGAGACCCAGTACTTC. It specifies CASSSRGLAEETQYF.

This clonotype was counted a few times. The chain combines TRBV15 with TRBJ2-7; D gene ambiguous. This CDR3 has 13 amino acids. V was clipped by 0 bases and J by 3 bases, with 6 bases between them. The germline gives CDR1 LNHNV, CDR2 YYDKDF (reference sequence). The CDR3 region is CATSRDSIYEQYF. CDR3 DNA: TGTGCCACCAGCAGAGACTCGATCTACGAGCAGTACTTC.

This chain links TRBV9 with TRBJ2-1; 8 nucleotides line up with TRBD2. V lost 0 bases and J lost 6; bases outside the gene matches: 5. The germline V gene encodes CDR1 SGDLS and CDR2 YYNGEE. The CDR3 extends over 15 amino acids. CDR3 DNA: TGTGCCAGCAGCGTAGTGGCGGGAGGCTTCAATGAGCAGTTCTTC. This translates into CASSVVAGGFNEQFF.

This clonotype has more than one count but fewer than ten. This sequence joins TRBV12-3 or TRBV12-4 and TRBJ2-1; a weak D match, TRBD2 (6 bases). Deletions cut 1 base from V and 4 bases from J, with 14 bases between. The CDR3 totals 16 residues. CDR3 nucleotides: TGTGCCAGCAGTTTAGGGAGGGTCAGTTCGTACAATGAGCAGTTCTTC. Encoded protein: CASSLGRVSSYNEQFF.